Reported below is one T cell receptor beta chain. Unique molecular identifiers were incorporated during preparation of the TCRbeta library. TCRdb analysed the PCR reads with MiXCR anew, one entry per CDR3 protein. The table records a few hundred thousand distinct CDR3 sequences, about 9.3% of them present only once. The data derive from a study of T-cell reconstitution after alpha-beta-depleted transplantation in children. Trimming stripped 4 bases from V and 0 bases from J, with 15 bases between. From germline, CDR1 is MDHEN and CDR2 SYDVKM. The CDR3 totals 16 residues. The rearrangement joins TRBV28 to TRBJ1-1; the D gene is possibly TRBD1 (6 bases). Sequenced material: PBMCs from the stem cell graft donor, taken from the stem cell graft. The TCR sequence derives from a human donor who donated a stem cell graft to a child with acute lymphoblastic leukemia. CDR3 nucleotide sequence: TGTGCCAGCAGTTGGAATCGACAGGCCATGAACACTGAAGCTTTCTTT. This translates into CASSWNRQAMNTEAFF.